The 21 T cell receptor beta chains in this list originate from one sample, sequenced in a study of long-term antiretroviral therapy in people with HIV. At the survey level, the v3.0 immunoSEQ assay was run. The method was immunoSEQ multiplex PCR; TCRdb's version includes in-frame clones alone and lacks a portion of them. The sample consists of tens of thousands of clones, 93% of them appearing once. The sample was unsorted PBMCs, taken 6.2 years after starting antiretroviral therapy. The origin of the receptors is a man in his forties with HIV.

Details on this clone: The DNA is omitted, as the CDR3 cannot be located on it reliably, and the CDR3 follows TCRdb's listing. This chain links TRBV11-1 with TRBJ1-1; the table's TRBD1 call for D was not verified on the DNA. The CDR3 is 16 residues long, ends included. In germline, CDR1 is SGHAT, CDR2 FQDESV (reference sequence). CDR3 in amino acids: CASSFGPGFGDTEAFF.

The gene calls are TRBV5-5 and TRBJ2-2; D unresolved. The CDR3 length is 18 residues. V was clipped by 0 bases and J by 0 bases, with 15 bases between them. Germline V gene lookup returns CDR1 SGHKS and CDR2 YYEKEE (reference sequence). CDR3 amino acids: CASSLVPFGQANTGELFF. The CDR3 DNA reads as TGTGCCAGCAGCTTGGTACCTTTTGGCCAGGCGAACACCGGGGAGCTGTTTTTT.

V is TRBV5-8 and J is TRBJ2-4; tentative D call: TRBD1 (6 bases). The V end lost 4 bases, the J end lost 3 bases, and 20 bases lay between the germline ends. Germline CDR1 is SGHTS and CDR2 is YDEGEE. The CDR3 has 17 amino acids. The CDR3 coding sequence is TGTGCCAGCAGCCAGGGGACACCCCGTAAGGGCAAAAACATTCAGTACTTC. Translated, it gives CASSQGTPRKGKNIQYF. The complete variable domain, with remaining parts taken from reference TRBV5-8 and TRBJ2-4, reads EAGVTQSPTHLIKTRGQQATLRCSPISGHTSVYWYQQALGLGLQFLLWYDEGEERNRGNFPPRFSGRQFPNYSSELNVNALELEDSALYLCASSQGTPRKGKNIQYFGAGTRLSVL.

The chain carries TRBV9 and TRBJ2-1; the D is unclear. CDR3 size: 15 residues. Trimming removed 0 bases from V and 0 bases from J, with 7 bases in between. CDR1 SGDLS and CDR2 YYNGEE come from the germline V gene. The CDR3 sequence: CASSVEYLSYNEQFF. CDR3 bases: TGTGCCAGCAGCGTAGAATACCTCTCCTACAATGAGCAGTTCTTC.

A few counts support this clone. The rearrangement uses TRBV10-1 and TRBJ2-2, with 10 bases fitting TRBD1. The CDR3 contains 16 residues. The V gene end was trimmed by 4 bases and the J gene end by 3 bases; junction bases not matched to a gene: 5. Germline V lookup: CDR1 WNHNN, CDR2 SYGVQD (reference sequence). The DNA for the CDR3 is TGCGCCAGCAGTGGGGGACAGGGGATGGACACCGGGGAGCTGTTTTTT. Translation gives CASSGGQGMDTGELFF.

The chain has TRBV18 and TRBJ1-4; 10 nucleotides align to TRBD1. The CDR3 totals 16 residues. The junction had 7 bases not matched to a gene; V was cut back by 2 bases and J by 7 bases. The V gene's germline CDR1 is KGHSH and CDR2 LQKENI. The CDR3 protein is CASSPTTGQGGEKLFF. The CDR3 DNA sequence: TGTGCCAGCTCACCAACCACCGGACAGGGGGGTGAAAAACTGTTTTTT.

A single count supports this clone. CDR3 nucleotides: TGTGCCAGCAGTCGGTCCGTCTCCGCCTACGAGCAGTACTTC. Translation: CASSRSVSAYEQYF. The rearrangement joins TRBV28 to TRBJ2-7; D ambiguous. The V end was cut by 5 bases, the J end by 2 bases, with 13 bases between. CDR3 length equals 14 residues. Germline-derived CDR1 and CDR2 are MDHEN and SYDVKM.

The chain combines TRBV1 with TRBJ2-5. TRBV1 is a pseudogene segment. The CDR3 totals 13 residues. Here the CDR3 DNA reads TGCACCACCCCTCGTAAAGGGAACGAGACCCAGTACTTC. Protein sequence: CTTPRKGNETQYF.

The V and J genes are TRBV4-2 and TRBJ2-7; TRBD2 matches at 9 bases. Losses at the gene ends were 3 bases for V and 1 base for J; bases not matched to a gene: 4. The CDR3 is made up of 15 amino acids. The germline V gene has CDR1 LGHNA and CDR2 YNFKEQ. The CDR3 DNA reads TGTGCCAGCAGCCACCGGACTAGCGCTTCCTACGAGCAGTACTTC. This encodes CASSHRTSASYEQYF.

The chain uses TRBV27 and TRBJ2-7, with 10 positions matching TRBD1. V lost 6 bases to trimming and J lost 2 bases; unmatched junction nucleotides: 4. CDR1 is MNHEY and CDR2 is SMNVEV in the germline V gene (reference sequence). CDR3 length equals 14 residues. This chain's CDR3 is CASRSGTGAYEQYF. CDR3 DNA sequence: TGTGCCAGCAGATCCGGGACAGGGGCCTACGAGCAGTACTTC.

Details on this clone: An end of the junction does not agree with germline; a read error may underlie this. The gene calls are TRBV20-1 and TRBJ1-4, with D unresolved. Germline CDR1 is DFQATT and CDR2 is SNEGSKA (reference sequence). This CDR3 has 10 residues. The CDR3 reads CSARDEVHIF. The CDR3, as DNA: TGCAGTGCTAGAGATGAAGTCCATATTTTT.

The rearrangement joins TRBV6-6 to TRBJ1-5; 9 bases are shared with TRBD1. Germline CDR1 reads MNHNY; CDR2 reads SVGAGI (reference sequence). V lost 8 bases and J lost 4; bases outside the gene matches: 6. This CDR3 has 14 amino acids. The CDR3 reads CASRLGTGNQPQHF. CDR3 DNA: TGTGCCAGCCGCCTAGGGACAGGGAATCAGCCCCAGCATTTT.

This chain links TRBV6-1 with TRBJ2-7, with D perhaps being TRBD1 or TRBD2 (5 bases each). Germline V lookup: CDR1 MNHNS, CDR2 SASEGT. The length of the CDR3 is 14 residues. Trimming left V 4 bases short and J 4 bases short, with 14 bases between. The CDR3 DNA reads TGTGCCAGCAGTGGAGGGGATTACCTATACGAGCAGTACTTC. Translation: CASSGGDYLYEQYF.

Turning to this clone: This likely comes from a read error, as the CDR3 has no conserved phenylalanine or tryptophan at its end. The DNA is left out, because the CDR3 cannot be placed on it with certainty; the CDR3 is given as TCRdb lists it. The V gene is TRBV6-1, the J gene TRBJ2-3; no DNA check was done on the table's D call, TRBD2. A total of 12 residues make up the CDR3, ends included. From germline, CDR1 is MNHNS and CDR2 SASEGT. The CDR3 sequence is CASRMGSGGATV.

The chain recombines TRBV5-4 with TRBJ2-5; the D is unclear. Germline-derived CDR1 and CDR2 are SGHNT and YYREEE (reference sequence). The CDR3 is 13 residues long. V lost 0 bases and J lost 4, with 7 bases in between. CDR3 region: CASSLGGGETQYF. CDR3 sequence (DNA): TGTGCCAGCAGCTTGGGAGGCGGAGAGACCCAGTACTTC.

DNA for the CDR3: TGTGCCAGCAGTGAACCTGGCCACTATGGCTACACCTTC. It codes for CASSEPGHYGYTF. This chain connects TRBV2 to TRBJ1-2; D is uncertain. The CDR3 totals 13 residues. Trimming removed 2 bases at V and 3 bases at J, with 7 bases between. From germline, CDR1 is SNHLY and CDR2 FYNNEI.

The genes are TRBV16 and TRBJ2-1; possibly TRBD1 for D (6 bases). The V gene's germline CDR1 is KGHSY and CDR2 FQNENV. Trimming took 4 bases from V and 8 from J, leaving 15 bases between them. This CDR3 has 14 amino acids. This chain's CDR3 is CASSLLRQADEQFF. The CDR3 DNA reads TGTGCCAGCAGCCTCCTCAGACAGGCCGATGAGCAGTTCTTC.

The rearrangement uses TRBV19 and TRBJ1-1; 8 bases agree with TRBD1. The CDR3 is 16 amino acids. The V and J ends lost 4 bases and 0 bases, in that order; junction bases with no gene match: 7. Germline-derived CDR1 and CDR2 are LNHDA and SQIVND (reference sequence). In DNA, the CDR3 is TGTGCCAGTAGTACAGGGGGCGCCCATATGAACACTGAAGCTTTCTTT. It yields the protein CASSTGGAHMNTEAFF.

The genes are TRBV18 and TRBJ2-4; the D call may be TRBD1 or TRBD2 (5 bases each). The V end was cut by 2 bases, the J end by 6 bases, with 11 bases between. Germline V gene lookup returns CDR1 KGHSH and CDR2 LQKENI. The CDR3 length is 14 residues. The chain's CDR3 is CASSPREGSNIQYF. As DNA, the CDR3 is TGTGCCAGCTCACCAAGAGAGGGGTCAAACATTCAGTACTTC.

This CDR3 is CASSPDRANEKLFF. In DNA, the CDR3 is TGTGCCAGCAGCCCGGACAGGGCAAATGAAAAACTGTTTTTT. This chain connects TRBV2 to TRBJ1-4; 8 nucleotides agree with TRBD1. Germline CDR1 is SNHLY and CDR2 is FYNNEI. The CDR3 sequence is 14 residues long. The ends lost 6 bases at V and 5 bases at J; junction bases unmatched: 5.

The chain recombines TRBV19 with TRBJ1-5; D not certain. The germline CDR1 and CDR2 sequences are LNHDA and SQIVND (reference sequence). V was shortened by 4 bases and J by 4 bases, with 11 bases between the two germline ends. The CDR3 runs to 14 residues. This chain's CDR3 is CASSTIGGNQPQHF. The CDR3 DNA follows: TGTGCCAGTAGTACGATTGGTGGAAATCAGCCCCAGCATTTT.